This is a list of T cell receptor beta chains from one sample in a study of shared clonotypes between healthy human individuals. Using immunoSEQ multiplex PCR, the repertoire was profiled, and TCRdb retains in-frame clones only, with some absent. The table has more than 2 million clones, around 95% seen once. Sample: naive CD4+ T cells sorted from blood. The receptor set was obtained from a man aged 18 to 30 in good health. Both conserved end residues are part of each CDR3. Fields, in order: CDR3 length, D gene, V gene, J gene, clone size, CDR3 DNA, CDR3 protein. D genes are given only for firm matches. Clone size is given for some rows only: seen once, a few or many times, or a class if the clone is expanded.

len: 13
d_gene: .
v_gene: TRBV5-1
j_gene: TRBJ2-7
abundance: .
CDR3nt: TGCGCCAGCAGCTTTACAGGACCCTACGAGCAGTACTTC
CDR3aa: CASSFTGPYEQYF

len: 15
d_gene: TRBD2
v_gene: TRBV6-6
j_gene: TRBJ2-7
abundance: .
CDR3nt: TGTGCCAGCAGTTACTTCGCGGGGGGGAATTACGAGCAGTACTTC
CDR3aa: CASSYFAGGNYEQYF

len: 18
d_gene: .
v_gene: TRBV9
j_gene: TRBJ2-6
abundance: .
CDR3nt: TGTGCCAGCAGCCCCAAATGGGAGACACCTACTGGGGCCAACGTCCTGACTTTC
CDR3aa: CASSPKWETPTGANVLTF

len: 12
d_gene: .
v_gene: TRBV5-4
j_gene: TRBJ2-5
abundance: .
CDR3nt: TGTGCCAGCAGCTTGATAGGAGAGACCCAGTACTTC
CDR3aa: CASSLIGETQYF

len: 11
d_gene: .
v_gene: TRBV5-1
j_gene: TRBJ2-7
abundance: .
CDR3nt: TGCGCCAGCAGCTTGGCGGGGGCCCAGTACTTC
CDR3aa: CASSLAGAQYF

len: 14
d_gene: .
v_gene: TRBV29-1
j_gene: TRBJ2-1
abundance: .
CDR3nt: TGCAGCGTTGTGAGGGGAGGTCTCCACAATGAGCAGTTCTTC
CDR3aa: CSVVRGGLHNEQFF

len: 17
d_gene: TRBD1
v_gene: TRBV9
j_gene: TRBJ1-2
abundance: .
CDR3nt: TGTGCCAGCAGCGCGACCTCTTTTGACAGGGGTCGTACTGGCTACACCTTC
CDR3aa: CASSATSFDRGRTGYTF

len: 16
d_gene: .
v_gene: TRBV2
j_gene: TRBJ1-4
abundance: .
CDR3nt: TGTGCCAGCAGTGAAATTCGTGGCCAGGAGAATGAAAAACTGTTTTTT
CDR3aa: CASSEIRGQENEKLFF

len: 15
d_gene: .
v_gene: TRBV28
j_gene: TRBJ2-6
abundance: .
CDR3nt: TGTGCCAGCAGTGGTGGGGACGCTGGGGCCAACGTCCTGACTTTC
CDR3aa: CASSGGDAGANVLTF

len: 15
d_gene: TRBD1
v_gene: TRBV6-1
j_gene: TRBJ1-3
abundance: .
CDR3nt: TGTGCCAGCAGTGCGGGGACAGTCTCTGGAAACACCATATATTTT
CDR3aa: CASSAGTVSGNTIYF

len: 14
d_gene: .
v_gene: TRBV9
j_gene: TRBJ1-2
abundance: .
CDR3nt: TGTGCCAGCAGCCCACGACCGGGGAAGAAGGGCTACACCTTC
CDR3aa: CASSPRPGKKGYTF

len: 15
d_gene: .
v_gene: TRBV6-6
j_gene: TRBJ1-2
abundance: .
CDR3nt: TGTGCCAGCAGTCTACGAGGGGCGATTGGGAATGGCTACACCTTC
CDR3aa: CASSLRGAIGNGYTF

len: 11
d_gene: .
v_gene: TRBV30
j_gene: TRBJ2-7
abundance: .
CDR3nt: TGTGCCTGGAGTGTGGCTTACGAGCAGTACTTC
CDR3aa: CAWSVAYEQYF

len: 17
d_gene: .
v_gene: TRBV10-2
j_gene: TRBJ1-6
abundance: .
CDR3nt: TGCGCCAGCAGACAAGACTCAAAGAGCTCCTATAATTCACCCCTCCACTTT
CDR3aa: CASRQDSKSSYNSPLHF

len: 14
d_gene: .
v_gene: TRBV21-1
j_gene: TRBJ2-7
abundance: .
CDR3nt: TGTGCCAGCAGCAAACAGGTAAGCTCCTACGAGCAGTACTTC
CDR3aa: CASSKQVSSYEQYF

len: 13
d_gene: .
v_gene: TRBV30
j_gene: TRBJ1-1
abundance: .
CDR3nt: TGTGCCTGGAGTCCCCACAGGAACACTGAAGCTTTCTTT
CDR3aa: CAWSPHRNTEAFF

len: 17
d_gene: .
v_gene: TRBV7-9
j_gene: TRBJ1-6
abundance: .
CDR3nt: TGTGCCCGCGAATCGGGCTTCCTCATCGAACCGGATTCACCCCTCCACTTT
CDR3aa: CARESGFLIEPDSPLHF

len: 13
d_gene: TRBD1
v_gene: TRBV30
j_gene: TRBJ2-7
abundance: .
CDR3nt: TGTGCCGGAATCCGGGACAGGGGATTCGAGCAGTACTTC
CDR3aa: CAGIRDRGFEQYF

len: 10
d_gene: .
v_gene: TRBV11-2
j_gene: TRBJ1-1
abundance: once
CDR3nt: TGTGCCAGCGGCAAGTATGAAGCTTTCTTT
CDR3aa: CASGKYEAFF

len: 14
d_gene: .
v_gene: TRBV11-2
j_gene: TRBJ1-2
abundance: .
CDR3nt: TGTGCCAGCAGCTTAGATGGAGGCGACTATGGCTACACCTTC
CDR3aa: CASSLDGGDYGYTF

len: 16
d_gene: TRBD2
v_gene: TRBV10-3
j_gene: TRBJ2-1
abundance: .
CDR3nt: TGTGCCATCAGTGAGTCGGGACTAGCGGGAGCCGGTGAGCAGTTCTTC
CDR3aa: CAISESGLAGAGEQFF

len: 16
d_gene: .
v_gene: TRBV27
j_gene: TRBJ2-7
abundance: .
CDR3nt: TGTGCCGGGACAGGGAAGCGTTACGGGGGGGCCTACGAGCAGTACTTC
CDR3aa: CAGTGKRYGGAYEQYF

len: 17
d_gene: .
v_gene: TRBV18
j_gene: TRBJ2-7
abundance: .
CDR3nt: TGTGCCAGCTCACCACCGGTCGGGGGTGGAAGGTCCTACGAGCAGTACTTC
CDR3aa: CASSPPVGGGRSYEQYF

len: 17
d_gene: TRBD1
v_gene: TRBV5-1
j_gene: TRBJ1-4
abundance: .
CDR3nt: TGCGCCAGCAGCATCCCCGGGGACAGGGGCCGAAATGAAAAACTGTTTTTT
CDR3aa: CASSIPGDRGRNEKLFF

len: 16
d_gene: TRBD1
v_gene: TRBV7-3
j_gene: TRBJ2-7
abundance: .
CDR3nt: TGTGCCAGCAGCGCCTTGGACAGGGGGTGCTCCTACGAGCAGTACTTC
CDR3aa: CASSALDRGCSYEQYF

len: 13
d_gene: .
v_gene: TRBV29-1
j_gene: TRBJ2-7
abundance: .
CDR3nt: TGCAGCGTTGAGGCAGGATCCGGCGACGAGCAGTACTTC
CDR3aa: CSVEAGSGDEQYF

len: 17
d_gene: .
v_gene: TRBV28
j_gene: TRBJ1-1
abundance: .
CDR3nt: TGTGCCAGCAGTTACCCCTTCTTGGGGGTTGGTAACACTGAAGCTTTCTTT
CDR3aa: CASSYPFLGVGNTEAFF

len: 13
d_gene: .
v_gene: TRBV2
j_gene: TRBJ1-5
abundance: once
CDR3nt: TGTGCCAGCGGGGAAGGGGGCAATCAGCCCCAGCATTTT
CDR3aa: CASGEGGNQPQHF

len: 10
d_gene: .
v_gene: TRBV20-1
j_gene: TRBJ2-7
abundance: once
CDR3nt: TGCAGTGCTAGAGGCCTTGAGCAGTACTTC
CDR3aa: CSARGLEQYF

len: 14
d_gene: .
v_gene: TRBV5-1
j_gene: TRBJ2-3
abundance: .
CDR3nt: TGCGCCAGCAGCTTGATCGGGGACACAGATACGCAGTATTTT
CDR3aa: CASSLIGDTDTQYF

len: 14
d_gene: .
v_gene: TRBV5-4
j_gene: TRBJ2-5
abundance: .
CDR3nt: TGTGCCAGCAGCTATGAGGGGCGCCCAGAGACCCAGTACTTC
CDR3aa: CASSYEGRPETQYF

len: 14
d_gene: .
v_gene: TRBV6-5
j_gene: TRBJ2-2
abundance: .
CDR3nt: TGTGCCAGCACCTCGTCAACGAACACCGGGGAGCTGTTTTTT
CDR3aa: CASTSSTNTGELFF

len: 14
d_gene: TRBD2
v_gene: TRBV5-1
j_gene: TRBJ2-3
abundance: once
CDR3nt: TGCGCCAGCAGCTCCACGGGAGGAGGGGATACGCAGTATTTT
CDR3aa: CASSSTGGGDTQYF

len: 15
d_gene: .
v_gene: TRBV7-9
j_gene: TRBJ1-2
abundance: .
CDR3nt: TGTGCCAGCAGCTTAGTTCAAGGGGCGGGGTATGGCTACACCTTC
CDR3aa: CASSLVQGAGYGYTF

len: 14
d_gene: TRBD1
v_gene: TRBV6-5
j_gene: TRBJ1-2
abundance: once
CDR3nt: TGTGCCAGCAGTTACCGGGACAGGGGCGATGGCTACACCTTC
CDR3aa: CASSYRDRGDGYTF

len: 15
d_gene: .
v_gene: TRBV9
j_gene: TRBJ2-1
abundance: .
CDR3nt: TGTGCCAGCAGCGCCTCCCTAGGACTCTCCTATGAGCAGTTCTTC
CDR3aa: CASSASLGLSYEQFF

len: 15
d_gene: .
v_gene: TRBV18
j_gene: TRBJ1-4
abundance: .
CDR3nt: TGTGCCAGCTCACCAACAACAGCCACTAATGAAAAACTGTTTTTT
CDR3aa: CASSPTTATNEKLFF

len: 14
d_gene: .
v_gene: TRBV4-3
j_gene: TRBJ1-2
abundance: .
CDR3nt: TGCGCCAGCAGCCAAGTGATAAAGGACTATGGCTACACCTTC
CDR3aa: CASSQVIKDYGYTF

len: 14
d_gene: .
v_gene: TRBV30
j_gene: TRBJ1-1
abundance: .
CDR3nt: TGTGCCTGGAGCTCGGACATCCTAAACACTGAAGCTTTCTTT
CDR3aa: CAWSSDILNTEAFF

len: 14
d_gene: .
v_gene: TRBV7-9
j_gene: TRBJ1-1
abundance: .
CDR3nt: TGTGCCAGCAGCCTATCGAACCCTCGGGACACAGCTTTCTTT
CDR3aa: CASSLSNPRDTAFF

len: 15
d_gene: .
v_gene: TRBV11-2
j_gene: TRBJ2-7
abundance: .
CDR3nt: TGTGCCAGCAGCTTAGATGGGACGGATCTCTACGAGCAGTACTTC
CDR3aa: CASSLDGTDLYEQYF

len: 16
d_gene: .
v_gene: TRBV10-3
j_gene: TRBJ2-6
abundance: .
CDR3nt: TGTGCCATCAGCGAGGGAGGCAGCTCTGGGGCCAACGTCCTGACTTTC
CDR3aa: CAISEGGSSGANVLTF

len: 14
d_gene: .
v_gene: TRBV7-2
j_gene: TRBJ2-7
abundance: .
CDR3nt: TGTGCCAGCAGGTTCACAACCGGACCCTACGAGCAGTACTTC
CDR3aa: CASRFTTGPYEQYF

len: 15
d_gene: TRBD1
v_gene: TRBV19
j_gene: TRBJ2-7
abundance: .
CDR3nt: TGTGCCAGTAGTTATTCCGGGACAGGGGCCTACGAGCAGTACTTC
CDR3aa: CASSYSGTGAYEQYF

len: 11
d_gene: .
v_gene: TRBV20-1
j_gene: TRBJ2-1
abundance: .
CDR3nt: TGCAGTGCTAGTGGTAGGGATGAGCAGTTCTTC
CDR3aa: CSASGRDEQFF

len: 15
d_gene: .
v_gene: TRBV4-1
j_gene: TRBJ2-7
abundance: .
CDR3nt: TGCGCCAGCAGCCCCGGGCGGGCTAGGACCTACGAGCAGTACTTC
CDR3aa: CASSPGRARTYEQYF